This T cell receptor (beta chain) originates from a study of CD8+ T cells in alopecia areata. Findings and caveats of the study: Possibly because of HLA-related factors, TCR sharing was less clear across patients than in mice. Besides other cells, scalp samples also yield sequences of resident alphabeta T cells from normal skin. Normal scalp had lower clonality than lesional scalp, with alopecia totalis/universalis lesions showing this most strongly.

Germline V gives CDR1 ENHRY, CDR2 SYGVKD. The V gene lost 6 bases and the J gene lost 6 bases, with 12 bases spanning the gap. This CDR3 is 12 amino acids long. Once RNA had been extracted, it was reverse transcribed into cDNA to act as the sequencing template. TCRdb keeps only in-frame clones here, not all; method: immunoSEQ multiplex PCR. The table shows fewer than 150,000 clones, with roughly two thirds occurring only once. The authors sorted CD4+ and CD8+ T cells from PBMCs. Note on this clone: Its cognate antigen is unknown.

This clonotype was obtained from a human donor in good health. The rearrangement joins TRBV10-3 to TRBJ2-7; D possibly uses TRBD1 or TRBD2 (5 bases each). Sequencing was done on a sample of CD4+ T cells sorted from blood. Here the CDR3 DNA reads TGTGCCATCAGCTCCGGGGCAGGCGAGCAGTACTTC. Its protein is CAISSGAGEQYF.